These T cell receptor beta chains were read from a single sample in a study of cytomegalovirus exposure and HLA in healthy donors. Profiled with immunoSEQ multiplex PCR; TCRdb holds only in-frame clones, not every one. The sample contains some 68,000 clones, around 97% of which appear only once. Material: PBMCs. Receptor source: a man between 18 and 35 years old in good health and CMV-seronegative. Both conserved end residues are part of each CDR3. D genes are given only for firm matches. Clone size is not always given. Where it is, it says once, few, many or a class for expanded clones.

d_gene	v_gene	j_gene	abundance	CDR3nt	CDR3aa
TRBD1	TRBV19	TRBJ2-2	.	TGTGCCAGTAGTCCGGACAGGGGGGCGAACACCGGGGAGCTGTTTTTT	CASSPDRGANTGELFF
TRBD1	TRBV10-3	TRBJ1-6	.	TGTGCCATCAGTGAGTGGACAGGCTATAATTCACCCCTCCACTTT	CAISEWTGYNSPLHF
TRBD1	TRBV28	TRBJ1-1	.	TGTGCCAGCAGAGCGATCGGGACAGGGGCCAAAAATTGGAACACTGAAGCTTTCTTT	CASRAIGTGAKNWNTEAFF
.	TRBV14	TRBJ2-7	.	TGTGCCAGCAGATCCTCATCAAGGGGGGGCGAGCAGTACTTC	CASRSSSRGGEQYF
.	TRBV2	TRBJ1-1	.	TGTGCCAGCGCCGGGGATCAGGGGACCTCGAAGGCTGAAGCTTTCTTT	CASAGDQGTSKAEAFF
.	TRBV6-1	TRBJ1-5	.	TGTGCCAGCAACAGAGGGGGGGATCGACAGCCCCAGCATTTT	CASNRGGDRQPQHF
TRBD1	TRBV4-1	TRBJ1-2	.	TGCGCCAGCAGCCAACCCGGGACAGGTAACTATGGCTACACCTTC	CASSQPGTGNYGYTF
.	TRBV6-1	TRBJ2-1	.	TGTGCCAGCAGCCTGGGGCGAGGGCAGTTCTTC	CASSLGRGQFF
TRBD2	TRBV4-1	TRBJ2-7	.	TGCGCCAGCAGCATTAGCGGGAGAACTGTTGAGCAGTACTTC	CASSISGRTVEQYF
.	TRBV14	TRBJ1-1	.	TGTGCCAGCAGTTTCGCCGGCGGGAGCACTGAAGCTTTCTTT	CASSFAGGSTEAFF
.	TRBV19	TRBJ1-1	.	TGTGCCAGTAGTAACGCAGGGGCTAGCACTGAAGCTTTCTTT	CASSNAGASTEAFF
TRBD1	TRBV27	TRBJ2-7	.	TGTGCCAGCATCCTGACCGGGACAGGGGCCTACGAGCAGTACTTC	CASILTGTGAYEQYF
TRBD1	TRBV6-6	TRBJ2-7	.	TGTGCCACCTCCCCGGGACAGGGGTGGTGGGAGCAGTACTTC	CATSPGQGWWEQYF
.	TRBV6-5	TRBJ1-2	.	TGTGCCAGCAGTTACTCCGGGGGGTTGGGCTACACCTTC	CASSYSGGLGYTF
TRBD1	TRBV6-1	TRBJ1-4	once	TGTGCCAGCCGACCTGGACAGGGAGTCAATGAAAAACTGTTTTTT	CASRPGQGVNEKLFF
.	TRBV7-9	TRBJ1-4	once	TGTGCCAGCAGCTTAAGTGGGAGGAAGGGGACTAATGAAAAACTGTTTTTT	CASSLSGRKGTNEKLFF
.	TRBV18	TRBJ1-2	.	TGTGCCAGCTCACCACCGACGGGTCTTGGATATGGCTACACCTTC	CASSPPTGLGYGYTF
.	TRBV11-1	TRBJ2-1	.	TGTGCCAGCAGCTTAAATGATTTGGGAGAAAGGTTAGCGTACAATGAGCAGTTCTTC	CASSLNDLGERLAYNEQFF
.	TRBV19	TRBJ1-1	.	TGTGCCAGTAGTGCCACCGGGAGAACTGAAGCTTTCTTT	CASSATGRTEAFF
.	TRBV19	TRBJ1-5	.	TGTGCCAGTAGTATAGATGGGGACTTTTATAGCAATCAGCCCCAGCATTTT	CASSIDGDFYSNQPQHF
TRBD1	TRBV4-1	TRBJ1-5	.	TGCGCCAGCAGCCCTGGACAGGATAGCAATCAGCCCCAGCATTTT	CASSPGQDSNQPQHF
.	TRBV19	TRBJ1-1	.	TGTGCCAGTACCCGAACAGGGAACACTGAAGCTTTCTTT	CASTRTGNTEAFF
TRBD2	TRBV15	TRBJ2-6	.	TGTGCCACTACGACGACTGAAGCGGGGTGGTCTGAGGCCAACGTCCTGACTTTC	CATTTTEAGWSEANVLTF
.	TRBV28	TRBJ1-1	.	TGTGCCAGCAGTGTCGGCAGGGCGTCCACTGAAGCTTTCTTT	CASSVGRASTEAFF
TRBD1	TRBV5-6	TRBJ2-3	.	TGTGCCAGCAGCACGACAGACAGGGGTACAGATACGCAGTATTTT	CASSTTDRGTDTQYF
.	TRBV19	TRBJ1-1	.	TGTGCCAGTAGGTTGGCCAACAGGAACACTGAAGCTTTCTTT	CASRLANRNTEAFF
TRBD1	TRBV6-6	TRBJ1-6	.	TGTGCCAGCAGTTACTCGGACAGGGAGAATTCACCCCTCCACTTT	CASSYSDRENSPLHF
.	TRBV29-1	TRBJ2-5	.	TGCAGCGTTGGATTCGCTAGCTTACCCCAAGAGACCCAGTACTTC	CSVGFASLPQETQYF
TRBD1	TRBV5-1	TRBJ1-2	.	TGCGCCAGCAGCCCCGGACAGGAGGGGCCCTATGGCTACACCTTC	CASSPGQEGPYGYTF
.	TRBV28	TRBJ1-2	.	TGTGCCAGCAGTTTGGCAGGGGAAGGCTACACCTTC	CASSLAGEGYTF
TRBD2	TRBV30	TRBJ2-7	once	TGTGCCTGGAGGCTTAGCGGGAAAGGCTACGAGCAGTACTTC	CAWRLSGKGYEQYF
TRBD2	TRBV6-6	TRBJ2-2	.	TGTGCCAGCACCGGGACTAGCGGGAGCACCGGGGAGCTGTTTTTT	CASTGTSGSTGELFF
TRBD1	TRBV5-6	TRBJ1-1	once	TGTGCCAGCAGCCGTATTGACAGGGGCCTCCCTTTGCCTGAAGCTTTCTTT	CASSRIDRGLPLPEAFF
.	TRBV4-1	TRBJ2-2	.	TGCGCCAGCAGCCAAGTCGGGAGCACCGGGGAGCTGTTTTTT	CASSQVGSTGELFF
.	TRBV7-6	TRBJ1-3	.	TGTGCCAGCAGCTTAGCGGGTGGGGCCTTATCTGGAAACACCATATATTTT	CASSLAGGALSGNTIYF
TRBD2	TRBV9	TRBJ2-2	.	TGTGCCAGCAGCGTAGTCGCTAGCGGGACCGGGGAGCTGTTTTTT	CASSVVASGTGELFF
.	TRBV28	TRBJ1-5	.	TGTGCCAGCAGTCGACAGGTTGGGCAGCCCCAGCATTTT	CASSRQVGQPQHF
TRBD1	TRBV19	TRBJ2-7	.	TGTGCCAGTAGAGCACCCGGGACAGGGTCCGAGCAGTACTTC	CASRAPGTGSEQYF
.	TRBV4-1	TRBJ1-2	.	TGCGCCAGCAGCCAAGTTACTGAGGGCATCCAACTATTTCTCAGTGGCTACACCTTC	CASSQVTEGIQLFLSGYTF